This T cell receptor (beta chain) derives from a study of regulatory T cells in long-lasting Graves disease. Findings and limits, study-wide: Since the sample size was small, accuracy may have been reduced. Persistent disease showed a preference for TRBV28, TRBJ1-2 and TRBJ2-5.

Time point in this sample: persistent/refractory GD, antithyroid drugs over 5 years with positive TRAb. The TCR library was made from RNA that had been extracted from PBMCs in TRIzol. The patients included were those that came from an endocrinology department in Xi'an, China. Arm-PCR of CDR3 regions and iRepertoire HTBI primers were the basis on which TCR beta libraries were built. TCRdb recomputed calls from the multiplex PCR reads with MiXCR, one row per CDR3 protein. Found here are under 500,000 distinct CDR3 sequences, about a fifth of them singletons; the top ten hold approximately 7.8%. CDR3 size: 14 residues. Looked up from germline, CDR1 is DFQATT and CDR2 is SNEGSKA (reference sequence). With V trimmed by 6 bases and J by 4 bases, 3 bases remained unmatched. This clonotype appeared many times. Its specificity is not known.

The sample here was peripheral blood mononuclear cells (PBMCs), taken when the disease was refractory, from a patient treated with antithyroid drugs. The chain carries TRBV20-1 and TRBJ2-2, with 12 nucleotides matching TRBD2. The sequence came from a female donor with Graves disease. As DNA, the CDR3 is TGCAGTGCCTGGGGACTAGCGGGCACCGGGGAGCTGTTTTTT. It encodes CSAWGLAGTGELFF.